This TCR beta chain was recorded in a study of T cells after yellow fever vaccination. Regarding the study as a whole: Abundant clonotypes (contaminants from the bulk population) could be present in FACS-sorted repertoires. Clonotypes shared by both compartments, CD4 and CD8, made up a small share. Post-booster reappearance was seen for most primary-vaccination clones (roughly 96% CD4, around 91% CD8).

Germline assignment: CDR1 LGHNA and CDR2 YNFKEQ. This CDR3 comprises 16 residues. In making TCR cDNA, 5'RACE template switching added a universal primer site and UMIs to it. In TCRdb, the 5' RACE reads were re-called with MiXCR into one record per CDR3 protein. The sample has about 340,000 distinct CDR3 sequences; under 15% are singletons. Only a few counts were recorded for this clonotype. What it binds is unknown. A junction end diverges from the germline sequence, so it may reflect a read error. The receptor comes from a man aged 18 to 30 who received the YFV17D yellow fever vaccine. V gene TRBV4-2 combines with J gene TRBJ2-3; a weak D match, TRBD2 (5 bases). The sequencing here drew on CD4+ T cells sorted from PBMCs, taken 15 days after the yellow fever booster vaccination. The CDR3 DNA follows: TGTGCCAGCAGCCAAGACTCCGCCCAAACCGTGAGGGTACCTAATTTT. Encoded protein: CASSQDSAQTVRVPNF.